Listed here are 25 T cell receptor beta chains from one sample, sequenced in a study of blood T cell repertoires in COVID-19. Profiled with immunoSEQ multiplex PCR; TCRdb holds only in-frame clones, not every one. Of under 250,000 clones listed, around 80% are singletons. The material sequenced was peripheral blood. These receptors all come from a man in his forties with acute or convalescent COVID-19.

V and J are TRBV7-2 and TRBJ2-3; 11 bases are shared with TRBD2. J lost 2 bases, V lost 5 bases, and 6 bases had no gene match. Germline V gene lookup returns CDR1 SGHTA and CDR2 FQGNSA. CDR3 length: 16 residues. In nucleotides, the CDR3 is TGTGCCAGCAGCCTCGGGACTAGCGGCGTCACAGATACGCAGTATTTT. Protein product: CASSLGTSGVTDTQYF.

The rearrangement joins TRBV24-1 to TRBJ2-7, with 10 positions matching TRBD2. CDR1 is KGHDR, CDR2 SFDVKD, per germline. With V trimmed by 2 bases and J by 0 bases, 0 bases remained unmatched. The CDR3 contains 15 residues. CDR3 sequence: CATSDSSGSSYEQYF. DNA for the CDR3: TGTGCCACCAGTGATTCTAGCGGGAGCTCCTACGAGCAGTACTTC.

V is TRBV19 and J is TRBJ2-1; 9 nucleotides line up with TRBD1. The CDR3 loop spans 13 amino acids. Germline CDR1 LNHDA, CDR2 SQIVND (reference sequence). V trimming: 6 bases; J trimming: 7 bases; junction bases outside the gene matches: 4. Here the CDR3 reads CASRSDRGNEQFF. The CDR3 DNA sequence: TGTGCCAGTAGATCGGACAGGGGAAATGAGCAGTTCTTC.

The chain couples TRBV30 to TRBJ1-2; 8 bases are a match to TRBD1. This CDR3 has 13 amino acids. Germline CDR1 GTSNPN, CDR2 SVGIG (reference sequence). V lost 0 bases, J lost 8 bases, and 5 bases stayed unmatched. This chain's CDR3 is CAWSVAGGLGYTF. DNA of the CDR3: TGTGCCTGGAGTGTAGCAGGGGGCTTGGGCTACACCTTC.

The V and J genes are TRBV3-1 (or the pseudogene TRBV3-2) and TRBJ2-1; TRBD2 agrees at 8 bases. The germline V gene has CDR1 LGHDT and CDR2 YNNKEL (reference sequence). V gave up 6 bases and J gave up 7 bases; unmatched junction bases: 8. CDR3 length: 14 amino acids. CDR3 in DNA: TGTGCCAGCAGATCAACCGGGACTAGTAATGAGCAGTTCTTC. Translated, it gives CASRSTGTSNEQFF.

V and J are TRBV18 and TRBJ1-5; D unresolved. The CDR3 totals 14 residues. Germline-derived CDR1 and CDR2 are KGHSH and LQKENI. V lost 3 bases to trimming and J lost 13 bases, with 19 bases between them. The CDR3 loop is CASSPDLPSGPQHF. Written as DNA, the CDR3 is TGTGCCAGCTCACCTGATTTACCCTCTGGGCCTCAGCATTTT.

The CDR3 DNA is TGTGCCAGCAGTGAGAGCAATTCACCCCTCCACTTT. It codes for CASSESNSPLHF. This chain connects TRBV12-3 or TRBV12-4 to TRBJ1-6; unclear D gene. Deletions cut 5 bases from V and 7 bases from J, with 6 bases between. The CDR3 contains 12 residues.

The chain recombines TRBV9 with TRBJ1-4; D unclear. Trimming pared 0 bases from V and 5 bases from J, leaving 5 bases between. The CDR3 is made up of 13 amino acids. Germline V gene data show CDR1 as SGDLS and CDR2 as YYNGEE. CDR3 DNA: TGTGCCAGCAGCGTAGGAGGGAATGAAAAACTGTTTTTT. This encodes CASSVGGNEKLFF. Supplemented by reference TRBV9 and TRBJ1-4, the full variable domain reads DSGVTQTPKHLITATGQRVTLRCSPRSGDLSVYWYQQSLDQGLQFLIQYYNGEERAKGNILERFSAQQFPDLHSELNLSSLELGDSALYFCASSVGGNEKLFFGSGTQLSVL.

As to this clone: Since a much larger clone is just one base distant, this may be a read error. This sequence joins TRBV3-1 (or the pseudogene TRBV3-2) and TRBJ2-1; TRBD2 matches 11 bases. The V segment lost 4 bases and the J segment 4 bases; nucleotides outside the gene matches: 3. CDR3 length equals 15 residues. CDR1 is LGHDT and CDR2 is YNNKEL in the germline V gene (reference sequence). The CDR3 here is CASSPGTSGYNEQFF. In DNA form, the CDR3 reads TGTGCCAGCAGCCCCGGGACTAGCGGTTACAATGAGCAGTTCTTC.

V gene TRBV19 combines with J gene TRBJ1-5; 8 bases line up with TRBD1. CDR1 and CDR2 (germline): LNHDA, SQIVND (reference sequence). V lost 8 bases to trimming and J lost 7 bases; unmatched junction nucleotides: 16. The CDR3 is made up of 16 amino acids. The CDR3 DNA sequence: TGTGCCAGTCGTGTATCAGGGGGCGCTTATGGCCAGCCCCAGCATTTT. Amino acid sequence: CASRVSGGAYGQPQHF.

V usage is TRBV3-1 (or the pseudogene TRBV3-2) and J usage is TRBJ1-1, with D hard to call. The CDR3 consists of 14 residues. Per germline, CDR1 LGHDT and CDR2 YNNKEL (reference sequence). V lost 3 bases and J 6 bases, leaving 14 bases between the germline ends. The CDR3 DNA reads TGTGCCAGCAGCCAGAGAGGAAGTTACGCTGAAGCTTTCTTT. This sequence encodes CASSQRGSYAEAFF.

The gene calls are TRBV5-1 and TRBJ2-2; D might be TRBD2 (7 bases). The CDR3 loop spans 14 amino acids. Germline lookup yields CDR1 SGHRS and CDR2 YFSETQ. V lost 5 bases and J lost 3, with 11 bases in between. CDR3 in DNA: TGCGCCAGCAGGGGGGGGCCCTACACCGGGGAGCTGTTTTTT. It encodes CASRGGPYTGELFF. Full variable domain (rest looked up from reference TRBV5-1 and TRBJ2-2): KAGVTQTPRYLIKTRGQQVTLSCSPISGHRSVSWYQQTPGQGLQFLFEYFSETQRNKGNFPGRFSGRQFSNSRSEMNVSTLELGDSALYLCASRGGPYTGELFFGEGSRLTVL.

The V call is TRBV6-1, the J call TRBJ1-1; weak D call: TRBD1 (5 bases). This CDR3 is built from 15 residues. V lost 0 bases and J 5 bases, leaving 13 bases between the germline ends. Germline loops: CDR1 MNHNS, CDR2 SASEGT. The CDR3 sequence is CASSEARGRNTEAFF. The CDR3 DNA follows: TGTGCCAGCAGTGAAGCGCGGGGACGAAATACTGAAGCTTTCTTT.

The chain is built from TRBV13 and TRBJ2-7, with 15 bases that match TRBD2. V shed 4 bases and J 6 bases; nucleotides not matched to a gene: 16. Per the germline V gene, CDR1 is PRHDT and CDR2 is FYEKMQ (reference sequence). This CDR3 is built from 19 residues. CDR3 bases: TGTGCCAGCAGCTCCGCCGGGACTAGCGGGAGGTTCGACGGGGTCGAGCAGTACTTC. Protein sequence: CASSSAGTSGRFDGVEQYF.

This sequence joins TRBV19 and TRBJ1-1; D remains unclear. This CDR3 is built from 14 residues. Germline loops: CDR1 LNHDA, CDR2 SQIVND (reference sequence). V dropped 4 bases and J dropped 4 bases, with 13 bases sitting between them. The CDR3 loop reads CASSTLPRSTEAFF. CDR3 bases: TGTGCCAGTAGTACTCTGCCAAGGAGCACTGAAGCTTTCTTT.

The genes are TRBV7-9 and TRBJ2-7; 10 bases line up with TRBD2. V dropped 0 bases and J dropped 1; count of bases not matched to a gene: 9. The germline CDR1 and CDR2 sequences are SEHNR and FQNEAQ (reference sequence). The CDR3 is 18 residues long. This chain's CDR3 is CASSLAQGTSGMSYEQYF. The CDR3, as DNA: TGTGCCAGCAGCTTAGCGCAGGGAACTAGCGGGATGTCCTACGAGCAGTACTTC.

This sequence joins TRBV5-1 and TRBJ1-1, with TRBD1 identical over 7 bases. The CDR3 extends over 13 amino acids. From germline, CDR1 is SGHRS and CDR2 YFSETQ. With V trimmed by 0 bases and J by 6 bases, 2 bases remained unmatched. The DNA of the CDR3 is TGCGCCAGCAGCTTGGTGGGGACAGCTGAAGCTTTCTTT. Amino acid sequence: CASSLVGTAEAFF.

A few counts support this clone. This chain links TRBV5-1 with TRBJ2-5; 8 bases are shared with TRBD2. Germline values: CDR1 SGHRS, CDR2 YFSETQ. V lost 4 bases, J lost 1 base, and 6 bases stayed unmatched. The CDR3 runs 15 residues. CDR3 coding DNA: TGCGCCAGCAGCCCCCTCCTAGCGGGCCAAGAGACCCAGTACTTC. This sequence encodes CASSPLLAGQETQYF.

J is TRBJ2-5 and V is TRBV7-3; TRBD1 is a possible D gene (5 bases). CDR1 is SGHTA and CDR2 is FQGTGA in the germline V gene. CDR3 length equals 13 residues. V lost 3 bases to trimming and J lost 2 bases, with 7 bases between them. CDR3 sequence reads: CASSFDRQETQYF. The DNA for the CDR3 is TGTGCCAGCAGCTTCGACAGACAAGAGACCCAGTACTTC. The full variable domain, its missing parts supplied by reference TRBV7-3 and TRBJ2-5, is GAGVSQTPSNKVTEKGKYVELRCDPISGHTALYWYRQSLGQGPEFLIYFQGTGAADDSGLPNDRFFAVRPEGSVSTLKIQRTERGDSAVYLCASSFDRQETQYFGPGTRLLVL.

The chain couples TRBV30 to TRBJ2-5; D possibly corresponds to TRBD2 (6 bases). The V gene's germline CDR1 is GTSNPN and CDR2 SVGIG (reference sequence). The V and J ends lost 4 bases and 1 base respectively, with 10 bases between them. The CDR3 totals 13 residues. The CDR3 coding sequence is TGTGCCTGGAATGGGGGAGGCCAAGAGACCCAGTACTTC. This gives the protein CAWNGGGQETQYF.

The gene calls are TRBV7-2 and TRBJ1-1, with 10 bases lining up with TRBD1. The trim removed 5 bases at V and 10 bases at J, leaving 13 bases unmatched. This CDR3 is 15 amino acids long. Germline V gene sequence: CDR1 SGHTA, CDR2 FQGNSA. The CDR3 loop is CASSRDPDRGRRAFF. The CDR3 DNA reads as TGTGCCAGCAGCCGGGACCCCGACAGGGGGCGCCGAGCTTTCTTT.

The CDR3 DNA is TGCAGCGTTACATGGAGGACAGAACCCTACGAGCAGTACTTC. Amino acids: CSVTWRTEPYEQYF. The chain joins TRBV29-1 to TRBJ2-7; D may be TRBD1 (6 bases). The CDR3 spans 14 residues. V was cut by 5 bases and J by 2 bases, with 16 bases left in between. CDR1 is SQVTM, CDR2 ANQGSEA, per germline.

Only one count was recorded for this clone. The DNA of the CDR3 is TGTGCCAGTAGTACCACAGGGCTGGTTGACACTGAAGCTTTCTTT. It yields the protein CASSTTGLVDTEAFF. The chain employs TRBV19 and TRBJ1-1; the D gene is possibly TRBD1 (6 bases). V dropped 4 bases and J dropped 3 bases, with 15 bases sitting between them. The CDR3 is 15 residues long. Germline V gives CDR1 LNHDA, CDR2 SQIVND (reference sequence).

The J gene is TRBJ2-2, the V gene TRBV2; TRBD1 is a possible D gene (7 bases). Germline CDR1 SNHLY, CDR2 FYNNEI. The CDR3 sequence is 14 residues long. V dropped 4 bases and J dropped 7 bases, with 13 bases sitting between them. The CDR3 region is CASSAQGGSGELFF. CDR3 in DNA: TGTGCCAGCAGTGCGCAGGGGGGCAGCGGGGAGCTGTTTTTT.

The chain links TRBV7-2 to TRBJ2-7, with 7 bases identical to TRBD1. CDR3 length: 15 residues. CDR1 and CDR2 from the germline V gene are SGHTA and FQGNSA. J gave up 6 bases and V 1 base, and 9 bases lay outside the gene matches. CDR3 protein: CASSLGGQTRFEQYF. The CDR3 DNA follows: TGTGCCAGCAGCTTAGGGGGACAGACTCGATTCGAGCAGTACTTC.